This T cell receptor beta chain was retrieved from a study of blood T cell repertoires in COVID-19. The overall study: The origin of the acute and convalescent COVID-19 samples was the United States, Italy and Spain. Sample material is recorded as cDNA or gDNA derived from T cells, B-cell-depleted T cells, or PBMCs.

The CDR3 has 17 residues. The germline V gene encodes CDR1 SEHNR and CDR2 FQNEAQ (reference sequence). V lost 5 bases to trimming and J lost 1 base; unmatched junction nucleotides: 9. Authors' methods: Estimates of nucleated cell counts were drawn from the amplification of reference gene primers. TCRdb's table, derived via immunoSEQ multiplex PCR, lists solely in-frame clones and lacks some. That table is the source of V, J and clone size, and D and trimming were worked out from the DNA. The table has about 190,000 clones, 70% to 90% seen once. The V and J genes are TRBV7-9 and TRBJ2-4, with 9 bases identical to TRBD1. The sequenced material came from peripheral blood. The receptor's source is a woman aged 35 to 49 who had recovered from COVID-19. In DNA, the CDR3 is TGTGCCAGCAGCCTCCAGACAGGGGGACAGGCCAAAAACATTCAGTACTTC. It specifies CASSLQTGGQAKNIQYF.